A single sample is the source of the 24 T cell receptor beta chains below, sequenced in a study of blood T cell repertoires in COVID-19. Only in-frame clones appear in the TCRdb table, and some are missing; sequencing was by immunoSEQ multiplex PCR. This sample has over 200,000 clones, with around 86% found just once. Sequencing was done on a sample of peripheral blood. These receptors were taken from a man aged 80 or over with acute or convalescent COVID-19.

This chain joins TRBV6-1 and TRBJ2-7; 10 positions agree with TRBD2. Germline V gene data show CDR1 as MNHNS and CDR2 as SASEGT. The CDR3 has 15 amino acids. Trimming cost V 2 bases and J 3 bases; bases outside gene matches: 4. For the CDR3, the DNA is TGTGCCAGCAGTGAATGGCTAGCGGGAGTCTACGAGCAGTACTTC. Amino acids: CASSEWLAGVYEQYF.

V usage is TRBV3-1 (or the pseudogene TRBV3-2) and J usage is TRBJ2-3, with D perhaps TRBD1 (6 bases). V dropped 2 bases and J dropped 0 bases, with 15 bases sitting between them. CDR1 is LGHDT and CDR2 is YNNKEL in the germline V gene (reference sequence). The CDR3 spans 17 residues. CDR3 residues: CASSQTGTVRSTDTQYF. The CDR3, as DNA: TGTGCCAGCAGCCAAACAGGGACGGTACGTAGCACAGATACGCAGTATTTT.

The chain couples TRBV27 to TRBJ2-2, with D possibly matching TRBD1 (5 bases). Germline-derived CDR1 and CDR2 are MNHEY and SMNVEV (reference sequence). The V end was cut by 6 bases, the J end by 4 bases, with 12 bases between. The CDR3 has 14 residues. CDR3: CASSPRVTTGELFF. CDR3 nucleotides: TGTGCCAGCAGCCCCAGGGTTACCACCGGGGAGCTGTTTTTT.

V gene TRBV7-9 combines with J gene TRBJ1-2, with D unclear. Trimming left V 6 bases short and J 8 bases short, with 10 bases between. CDR3 length: 11 amino acids. Germline V gene data show CDR1 as SEHNR and CDR2 as FQNEAQ (reference sequence). The CDR3 DNA is TGTGCCAGCAGTCTCGGGTCCGGCTACACCTTC. Translation gives CASSLGSGYTF. The full variable domain, in which reference TRBV7-9 and TRBJ1-2 provide the parts outside the CDR3, is DTGVSQNPRHKITKRGQNVTFRCDPISEHNRLYWYRQTLGQGPEFLTYFQNEAQLEKSRLLSDRFSAERPKGSFSTLEIQRTEQGDSAMYLCASSLGSGYTFGSGTRLTVV.

The gene calls are TRBV4-1 and TRBJ2-6; 7 positions match TRBD2. CDR1 and CDR2 (germline): MGHRA, YSYEKL. CDR3 length: 17 amino acids. V lost 0 bases to trimming and J lost 3 bases; unmatched junction nucleotides: 5. This chain's CDR3 is CASSQDGGGSGANVLTF. CDR3 nucleotides: TGCGCCAGCAGCCAAGATGGGGGAGGGAGTGGGGCCAACGTCCTGACTTTC.

The gene calls are TRBV5-5 and TRBJ2-5; TRBD2 agrees at 9 bases. The V and J ends lost 4 bases and 5 bases, in that order; junction bases with no gene match: 15. The germline CDR1 and CDR2 sequences are SGHKS and YYEKEE (reference sequence). This CDR3 has 17 residues. The CDR3 spells CASSPGTSTTLGETQYF. The DNA for the CDR3 is TGTGCCAGCAGCCCCGGGACTAGCACCACTTTGGGGGAGACCCAGTACTTC.

CDR3 amino acids: CASSQTSGSIMYV. In DNA, the CDR3 is TGTGCCAGCAGCCAGACTAGCGGGAGTATAATGTACGTC. The J gene is TRBJ2-7, the V gene TRBV3-1 (or the pseudogene TRBV3-2), with TRBD2 matching over 12 bases. The V and J ends lost 3 bases and 12 bases, in that order; junction bases with no gene match: 6. CDR3 length: 13 amino acids. In germline, CDR1 is LGHDT, CDR2 YNNKEL (reference sequence).

The J gene is TRBJ2-3, the V gene TRBV9; possibly TRBD2 for D (6 bases). Trimming pared 0 bases from V and 2 bases from J, leaving 10 bases between. In germline, CDR1 is SGDLS, CDR2 YYNGEE. This CDR3 comprises 15 residues. The CDR3 DNA follows: TGTGCCAGCAGCGTAGGGGCGGGGCACACAGATACGCAGTATTTT. Translation: CASSVGAGHTDTQYF. The full variable domain, its missing parts supplied by reference TRBV9 and TRBJ2-3, is DSGVTQTPKHLITATGQRVTLRCSPRSGDLSVYWYQQSLDQGLQFLIQYYNGEERAKGNILERFSAQQFPDLHSELNLSSLELGDSALYFCASSVGAGHTDTQYFGPGTRLTVL.

The chain uses TRBV7-9 and TRBJ1-3; no clear D gene. The germline gives CDR1 SEHNR, CDR2 FQNEAQ (reference sequence). CDR3 length equals 14 residues. V was trimmed by 5 bases and J by 1 base, leaving 9 bases between them. The CDR3 DNA reads TGTGCCAGCAGCGTTGCCAGGTCTGGAAACACCATATATTTT. Translating gives CASSVARSGNTIYF.

The genes are TRBV12-3 or TRBV12-4 and TRBJ2-7; 10 bases are a match to TRBD1. The CDR3 contains 12 residues. V was clipped by 6 bases and J by 9 bases; unmatched bases: 5. CDR3 sequence: CASRRDRGVQYF. CDR3 nucleotide sequence: TGTGCCAGCAGGCGGGACAGGGGCGTGCAGTACTTC.

The V and J genes are TRBV5-4 and TRBJ2-7; D is possibly TRBD2 (5 bases). The CDR3 runs 14 residues. V was shortened by 0 bases and J by 2 bases, with 9 bases between the two germline ends. Per the germline V gene, CDR1 is SGHNT and CDR2 is YYREEE (reference sequence). The CDR3 spells CASSLDGIAYEQYF. Here the CDR3 DNA reads TGTGCCAGCAGCTTGGACGGGATCGCCTACGAGCAGTACTTC.

This rearrangement joins TRBV7-2 to TRBJ2-2; D remains unclear. CDR3 length equals 12 residues. Germline loops: CDR1 SGHTA, CDR2 FQGNSA. V was pared by 5 bases and J by 7 bases, with 8 bases between. The DNA of the CDR3 is TGTGCCAGCAGCCCCCCGTACGGGGAGCTGTTTTTT. This sequence encodes CASSPPYGELFF.

This chain links TRBV5-1 with TRBJ2-1; TRBD2 agrees at 14 bases. The germline V gene encodes CDR1 SGHRS and CDR2 YFSETQ. The CDR3 consists of 14 residues. The V gene end was trimmed by 4 bases and the J gene end by 10 bases; junction bases not matched to a gene: 4. CDR3 in amino acids: CASSVGLAGDEQFF. The CDR3 DNA reads TGCGCCAGCAGCGTGGGACTAGCGGGAGACGAGCAGTTCTTC.

J is TRBJ1-2 and V is TRBV7-6; D is unclear. Trimming left V 3 bases short and J 0 bases short, with 11 bases between. This CDR3 has 15 amino acids. In germline, CDR1 is SGHVS, CDR2 FNYEAQ. CDR3 region: CASSFNSEANYGYTF. The CDR3 DNA sequence: TGTGCCAGCAGCTTTAACTCTGAAGCTAACTATGGCTACACCTTC.

This chain uses TRBV6-1 with TRBJ2-7; the D is unclear. This CDR3 spans 15 amino acids. Germline lookup yields CDR1 MNHNS and CDR2 SASEGT. V was trimmed by 2 bases and J by 0 bases, leaving 11 bases between them. DNA of the CDR3: TGTGCCAGCAGTGAAACCAGATCCCTCTCCTACGAGCAGTACGTC. Its protein is CASSETRSLSYEQYV.

The chain uses TRBV7-9 and TRBJ1-4; D might be TRBD1 (5 bases). This CDR3 comprises 16 residues. V gave up 5 bases and J gave up 8 bases, with 21 bases separating them. CDR1 is SEHNR and CDR2 is FQNEAQ in the germline V gene (reference sequence). Here the CDR3 reads CASSPQGGSTREKLFF. The CDR3 nucleotides read TGTGCCAGCAGCCCGCAGGGAGGATCAACTCGAGAAAAACTGTTTTTT.

The chain is built from TRBV28 and TRBJ2-4, with TRBD2 as a possible D gene (6 bases). CDR3 length: 13 amino acids. Trimming shortened V by 11 bases and J by 0 bases, and 11 bases separated the two germline ends. The V gene's germline CDR1 is MDHEN and CDR2 SYDVKM. For the CDR3, the DNA is TGTGCCTCGGCGGGACTAGCCAAAAACATTCAGTACTTC. This encodes CASAGLAKNIQYF.

The CDR3 is CASSLFRFVIETQYF. As DNA, the CDR3 is TGTGCCAGCAGCTTATTTAGATTTGTTATTGAGACCCAGTACTTC. The V call is TRBV7-8, the J call TRBJ2-5; no clear D. V was clipped by 2 bases and J by 5 bases, with 15 bases between them. Germline V lookup: CDR1 SGHVS, CDR2 FQNEAQ. The CDR3 sequence is 15 residues long.

The chain employs TRBV24-1 and TRBJ2-2; 8 nucleotides agree with TRBD1. Germline CDR1 is KGHDR and CDR2 is SFDVKD. This CDR3 has 17 residues. J lost 1 base, V lost 5 bases, and 8 bases had no gene match. CDR3 bases: TGTGCCACCAGTGTCCATCCCGGGACAGGGAACACCGGGGAGCTGTTTTTT. This codes for CATSVHPGTGNTGELFF.

CDR3 DNA sequence: TGCAGCGCGGGCAGAGGAGGGGTAGGGGATACGCAGTATTTT. It specifies CSAGRGGVGDTQYF. The chain recombines TRBV29-1 with TRBJ2-3; maybe TRBD2 (6 bases). Between the trimmed V and J ends, which lost 7 bases and 6 bases, there was a span of 20 bases. This CDR3 contains 14 residues. Germline CDR1 SQVTM, CDR2 ANQGSEA.

This clone appeared a single time. The rearrangement uses TRBV19 and TRBJ2-6, with D possibly being TRBD1 (5 bases). The CDR3 is made up of 17 amino acids. Germline CDR1 reads LNHDA; CDR2 reads SQIVND (reference sequence). V was pared by 8 bases and J by 0 bases, with 17 bases between. The CDR3 coding sequence is TGTGCCAGTGGGTTTCAGGGTGGCGGCTCTGGGGCCAACGTCCTGACTTTC. Protein: CASGFQGGGSGANVLTF.

This chain joins TRBV7-3 and TRBJ2-5, with 8 positions matching TRBD2. The V and J ends lost 5 bases and 4 bases, in that order; junction bases with no gene match: 9. Germline V lookup: CDR1 SGHTA, CDR2 FQGTGA. The CDR3 contains 15 residues. CDR3 nucleotide sequence: TGTGCCAGCAGCCCGGGACTAGTTGGAGGAGAGACCCAGTACTTC. As protein: CASSPGLVGGETQYF.

V usage is TRBV5-1 and J usage is TRBJ2-7; D remains unclear. The CDR3 extends over 13 amino acids. Looked up from germline, CDR1 is SGHRS and CDR2 is YFSETQ. The V end lost 3 bases, the J end lost 4 bases, and 11 bases lay between the germline ends. In DNA form, the CDR3 reads TGCGCCAGCAGCTCCCCCGGTTCATACGAGCAGTACTTC. Translated: CASSSPGSYEQYF.

Only one count was recorded for this clone. As DNA, the CDR3 is TGTGCCAGCAGACGGACAGGGCTGAATTCACCCCTCCACTTT. Translating gives CASRRTGLNSPLHF. This chain links TRBV6-5 with TRBJ1-6; 8 bases match TRBD1. With 6 bases clipped from V and 7 bases from J, the junction kept 5 bases outside the gene matches. Germline V lookup: CDR1 MNHEY, CDR2 SVGAGI. The CDR3 is 14 amino acids.